These T cell receptor beta chains were read from a single sample in a study of OX40 agonist ivuxolimab in advanced cancers. Produced via immunoSEQ multiplex PCR; TCRdb's table is partial and in-frame only. The sample records roughly 70,000 clones, 88% being singletons. Sample: CD4+ or CD8+ T cells sorted from blood, taken in a trial of the OX40 agonist ivuxolimab. These TCRs come from an adult with an advanced solid tumor such as melanoma, head and neck, liver or kidney cancer. CDR3s include the opening cysteine and the closing phenylalanine or tryptophan. A D gene is named only where the DNA matches it firmly. A row's size may be missing; if present it is once, few, many or a size class.

CASSPGLEEETQYF TGTGCCAGCAGCCCGGGACTTGAGGAAGAGACCCAGTACTTC TRBV5-6 once - 14 TRBJ2-5
CSVVADSEKLFF TGCAGCGTTGTGGCAGATTCTGAAAAACTGTTTTTT TRBV29-1 - - 12 TRBJ1-4
CASSPAPIRTEAFF TGTGCCAGTAGTCCCGCCCCTATCAGGACTGAAGCTTTCTTT TRBV19 - - 14 TRBJ1-1
CASSVRANTGELFF TGTGCCAGCAGCGTAAGAGCGAACACCGGGGAGCTGTTTTTT TRBV9 - - 14 TRBJ2-2
CASKGPGPGELFF TGTGCCAGCAAAGGACCGGGTCCCGGGGAGCTGTTTTTT TRBV7-2 - - 13 TRBJ2-2
CASSYQPGRGTGELFF TGTGCCAGCAGTTACCAGCCGGGACGGGGCACCGGGGAGCTGTTTTTT TRBV6-6 few - 16 TRBJ2-2
CASSLAGTDEQYF TGTGCCAGCAGCCTAGCAGGGACGGACGAGCAGTACTTC TRBV7-9 - - 13 TRBJ2-7
CASSGFRLLAKNIQYF TGTGCCAGCAGTGGCTTTCGGCTGCTAGCCAAAAACATTCAGTACTTC TRBV6-1 - - 16 TRBJ2-4
CASSPARAGGLAEQYF TGTGCCAGCAGCCCAGCCCGAGCGGGAGGTCTGGCCGAGCAGTACTTC TRBV6-6 - TRBD2 16 TRBJ2-7
CASRGQGSGYTF TGTGCCAGTAGGGGACAGGGAAGTGGCTACACCTTC TRBV19 - TRBD1 12 TRBJ1-2
CSVIEGATNEKLFF TGCAGCGTAATAGAAGGGGCAACTAATGAAAAACTGTTTTTT TRBV29-1 - - 14 TRBJ1-4
CASSPRDYEQYF TGTGCCAGCAGTCCACGGGACTACGAGCAGTACTTC TRBV2 - - 12 TRBJ2-7
CSASPGTLILF TGCAGTGCTTCCCCCGGGACTCTCATCCTCTTC TRBV20-1 few - 11 TRBJ2-1
CASSSALGQGSTEAFF TGCGCCAGCAGTTCTGCTTTGGGACAGGGCAGCACTGAAGCTTTCTTT TRBV5-1 - TRBD1 16 TRBJ1-1
CASRTSGSSYEQYF TGTGCCAGCCGGACTAGCGGCAGCTCCTACGAGCAGTACTTC TRBV27 - TRBD2 14 TRBJ2-7
CASSRLAGPRETQYF TGTGCCAGTAGTAGACTAGCGGGGCCCAGGGAGACCCAGTACTTC TRBV19 - TRBD2 15 TRBJ2-5
CAIRGSFDGPDTQYF TGTGCCATCAGGGGATCCTTCGACGGACCAGATACGCAGTATTTT TRBV10-3 once - 15 TRBJ2-3
CASTSDRGHGGYTF TGTGCCAGCACCTCGGACAGGGGACACGGTGGCTACACCTTC TRBV5-4 - TRBD1 14 TRBJ1-2
CASSLADIYRGRETQYF TGCGCCAGCAGCTTGGCCGATATATATCGGGGAAGGGAGACCCAGTACTTC TRBV5-1 - - 17 TRBJ2-5
CASRMSDNRGTQYF TGCGCCAGCAGAATGAGTGATAATCGGGGGACCCAGTACTTC TRBV5-1 - - 14 TRBJ2-5
CATSRQTGFAAKNIQYF TGTGCCACCAGCAGACAGACAGGGTTTGCGGCCAAAAACATTCAGTACTTC TRBV15 - TRBD1 17 TRBJ2-4
CATSRDLRQGGTEAFF TGTGCCACCAGCAGAGATCTCCGGCAGGGCGGCACTGAAGCTTTCTTT TRBV15 - - 16 TRBJ1-1
CSVDVAGHEQFF TGCAGCGTTGATGTTGCCGGTCATGAGCAGTTCTTC TRBV29-1 - - 12 TRBJ2-1
CASSLEQPYGYTF TGCGCCAGCAGCTTGGAACAGCCCTATGGCTACACCTTC TRBV5-1 - - 13 TRBJ1-2
CASRPREGRNKETQYF TGTGCCAGCAGGCCCCGGGAAGGGAGGAATAAAGAGACCCAGTACTTC TRBV6-6 - - 16 TRBJ2-5
CAWSRRGGGNQPQHF TGTGCCTGGAGTCGGAGGGGGGGTGGCAATCAGCCCCAGCATTTT TRBV30 - - 15 TRBJ1-5
CASSLRNMGQETQYF TGTGCCAGCAGCCTTAGGAATATGGGTCAAGAGACCCAGTACTTC TRBV7-9 - - 15 TRBJ2-5
CASREDWKSTDTQYF TGTGCCAGCAGAGAGGACTGGAAAAGCACAGATACGCAGTATTTT TRBV7-9 few - 15 TRBJ2-3
CASSFRLAGYNEQFF TGTGCCAGCAGCTTTCGCCTAGCGGGGTACAATGAGCAGTTCTTC TRBV7-3 - TRBD2 15 TRBJ2-1
CASSYTGEGPQHF TGTGCCAGCAGCTATACAGGGGAAGGGCCCCAGCATTTT TRBV9 - TRBD1 13 TRBJ1-5
CASSLPTGGVNNEQFF TGTGCCAGTAGCCTTCCGACAGGTGGGGTTAACAATGAGCAGTTCTTC TRBV19 - - 16 TRBJ2-1
CAISERERGHEQFF TGTGCCATCAGTGAGAGGGAGCGAGGACATGAGCAGTTCTTC TRBV10-3 few - 14 TRBJ2-1
CASSYAGRGNTIYF TGTGCCAGCAGTTACGCGGGGCGAGGAAACACCATATATTTT TRBV6-5 - - 14 TRBJ1-3
CASSLRVRGSPYTGELFF TGTGCCAGCAGCTTGAGGGTCAGGGGGAGTCCCTACACCGGGGAGCTGTTTTTT TRBV11-2 - TRBD1 18 TRBJ2-2
CASSLNTMGEQYF TGTGCCAGCAGTTTAAACACCATGGGCGAGCAGTACTTC TRBV28 - - 13 TRBJ2-7
CASSADVIGDTQYF TGTGCCAGCAGCGCGGACGTTATTGGGGATACGCAGTATTTT TRBV7-9 - - 14 TRBJ2-3
CASSPTPGTEAFF TGTGCCAGCAGCCCGACACCCGGCACTGAAGCTTTCTTT TRBV6-1 - - 13 TRBJ1-1
CASGTRSSGANVLTF TGTGCGTCCGGGACCCGGAGCTCTGGGGCCAACGTCCTGACTTTC TRBV30 - - 15 TRBJ2-6
CASGRLAGVVDYEQYF TGTGCCAGCGGGCGACTAGCGGGAGTCGTCGACTACGAGCAGTACTTC TRBV4-2 - TRBD2 16 TRBJ2-7
CASSLWGTNEKLFF TGTGCCAGCAGCTTGTGGGGGACTAATGAAAAACTGTTTTTT TRBV5-6 - - 14 TRBJ1-4
CASRRTGNYGYTF TGTGCCAGCAGACGGACGGGTAACTATGGCTACACCTTC TRBV28 - - 13 TRBJ1-2
CSVDGFTNEQFF TGCAGCGTTGATGGTTTTACCAATGAGCAGTTCTTC TRBV29-1 - - 12 TRBJ2-1
CASSFQGAAYEQYF TGTGCCAGCAGCTTTCAGGGGGCCGCCTACGAGCAGTACTTC TRBV7-2 once TRBD1 14 TRBJ2-7
CASSILNAGELFF TGTGCCAGTAGTATCCTCAATGCCGGGGAGCTGTTTTTT TRBV19 - - 13 TRBJ2-2
CASSLTGGVHGELFF TGTGCCAGTAGTCTGACAGGGGGTGTACACGGGGAGCTGTTTTTT TRBV19 - TRBD1 15 TRBJ2-2
CAWSPGGGGNQPQHF TGTGCCTGGAGTCCCGGTGGGGGTGGCAATCAGCCCCAGCATTTT TRBV30 - - 15 TRBJ1-5
CASRVSGRAHYEQYF TGTGCCAGCAGGGTAAGCGGGAGGGCCCACTACGAGCAGTACTTC TRBV27 - TRBD2 15 TRBJ2-7